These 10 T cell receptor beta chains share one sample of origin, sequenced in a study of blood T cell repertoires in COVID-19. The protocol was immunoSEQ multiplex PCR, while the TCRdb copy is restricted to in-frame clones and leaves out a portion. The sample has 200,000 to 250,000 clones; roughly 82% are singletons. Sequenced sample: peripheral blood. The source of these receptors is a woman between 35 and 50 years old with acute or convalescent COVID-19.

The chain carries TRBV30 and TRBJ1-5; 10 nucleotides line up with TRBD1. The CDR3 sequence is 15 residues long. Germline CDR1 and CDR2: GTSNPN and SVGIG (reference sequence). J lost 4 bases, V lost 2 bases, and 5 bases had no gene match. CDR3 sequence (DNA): TGTGCCTGGAGTCGGGGACAGGGGAAAAATCAGCCCCAGCATTTT. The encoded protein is CAWSRGQGKNQPQHF.

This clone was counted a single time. The CDR3 here is CASSPQKSGYEQYF. CDR3 nucleotides: TGCGCCAGCAGCCCCCAAAAATCGGGTTACGAGCAGTACTTC. This chain connects TRBV4-1 to TRBJ2-7; D not certain. Germline V gene lookup returns CDR1 MGHRA and CDR2 YSYEKL. Deletions cut 4 bases from V and 4 bases from J, with 14 bases between. The length of the CDR3 is 14 residues.

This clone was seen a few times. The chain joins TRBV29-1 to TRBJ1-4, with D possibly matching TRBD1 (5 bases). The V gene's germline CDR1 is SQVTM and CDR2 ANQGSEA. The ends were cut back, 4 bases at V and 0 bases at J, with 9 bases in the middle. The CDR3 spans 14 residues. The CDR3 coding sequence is TGCAGCGTTGGAGGAGGGGCAACTAATGAAAAACTGTTTTTT. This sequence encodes CSVGGGATNEKLFF. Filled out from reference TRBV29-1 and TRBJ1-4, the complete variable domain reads SAVISQKPSRDICQRGTSLTIQCQVDSQVTMMFWYRQQPGQSLTLIATANQGSEATYESGFVIDKFPISRPNLTFSTLTVSNMSPEDSSIYLCSVGGGATNEKLFFGSGTQLSVL.

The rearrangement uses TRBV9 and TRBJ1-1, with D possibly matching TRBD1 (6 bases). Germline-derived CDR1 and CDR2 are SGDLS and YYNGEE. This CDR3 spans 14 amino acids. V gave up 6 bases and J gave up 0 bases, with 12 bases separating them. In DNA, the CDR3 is TGTGCCAGCAAAACAGGGCCGATGAACACTGAAGCTTTCTTT. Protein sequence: CASKTGPMNTEAFF.

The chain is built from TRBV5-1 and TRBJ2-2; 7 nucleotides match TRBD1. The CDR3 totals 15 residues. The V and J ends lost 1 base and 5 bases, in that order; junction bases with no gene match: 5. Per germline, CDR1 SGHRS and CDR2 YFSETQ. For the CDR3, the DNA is TGCGCCAGCAGCTTGAGGGGGCCCGAGACCGGGGAGCTGTTTTTT. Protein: CASSLRGPETGELFF.

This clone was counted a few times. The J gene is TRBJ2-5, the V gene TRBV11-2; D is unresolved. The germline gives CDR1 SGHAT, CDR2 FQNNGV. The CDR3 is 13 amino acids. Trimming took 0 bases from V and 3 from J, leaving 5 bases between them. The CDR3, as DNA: TGTGCCAGCAGCTTAGACCTAGAAGAGACCCAGTACTTC. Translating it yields CASSLDLEETQYF. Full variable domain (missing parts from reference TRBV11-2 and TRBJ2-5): EAGVAQSPRYKIIEKRQSVAFWCNPISGHATLYWYQQILGQGPKLLIQFQNNGVVDDSQLPKDRFSAERLKGVDSTLKIQPAKLEDSAVYLCASSLDLEETQYFGPGTRLLVL.

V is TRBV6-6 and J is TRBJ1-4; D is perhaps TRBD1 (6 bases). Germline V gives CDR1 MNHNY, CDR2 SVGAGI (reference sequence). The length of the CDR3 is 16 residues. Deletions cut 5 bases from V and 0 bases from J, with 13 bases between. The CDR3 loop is CASSIPEGATNEKLFF. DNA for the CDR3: TGTGCCAGCAGTATCCCAGAGGGGGCAACTAATGAAAAACTGTTTTTT.

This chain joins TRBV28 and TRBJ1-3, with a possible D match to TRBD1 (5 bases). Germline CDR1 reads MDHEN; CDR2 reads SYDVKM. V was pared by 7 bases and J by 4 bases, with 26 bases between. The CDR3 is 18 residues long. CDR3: CASTARLDVQWGGNTIYF. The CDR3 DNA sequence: TGTGCCAGCACCGCCCGTTTAGATGTCCAATGGGGCGGAAACACCATATATTTT.

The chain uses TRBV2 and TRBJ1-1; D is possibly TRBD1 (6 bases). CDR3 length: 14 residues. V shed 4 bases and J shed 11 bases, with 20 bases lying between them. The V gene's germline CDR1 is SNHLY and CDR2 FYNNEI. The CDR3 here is CASSGDTQLWGAFF. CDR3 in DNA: TGTGCCAGCAGTGGGGACACACAGCTCTGGGGTGCTTTCTTT.

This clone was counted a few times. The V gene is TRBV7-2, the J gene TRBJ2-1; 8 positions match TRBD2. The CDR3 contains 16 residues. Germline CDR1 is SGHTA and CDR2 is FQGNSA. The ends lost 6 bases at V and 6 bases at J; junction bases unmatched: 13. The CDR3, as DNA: TGTGCCAGCAGGGGAGGAACGGGAGGGCCCCCCAATGAGCAGTTCTTC. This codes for CASRGGTGGPPNEQFF.